These T cell receptor beta chains were read from a single sample in a study of Ad26.COV2.S vaccination and SARS-CoV-2 variants. Only in-frame clones appear in the TCRdb table, and some are missing; sequencing was by immunoSEQ multiplex PCR. The profile shows around 420,000 clones, around 87% of them singletons. Sample: peripheral blood, taken in a trial of Ad26.COV2.S vaccine versus placebo. These receptors originate from a person aged 18-65 years who received the Ad26.COV2.S COVID-19 vaccine or a placebo. Each CDR3 is given with its conserved first and last residue. The D gene is left open where the match is weak. Only part of the rows carry a size: once, few, many, or a class if the clone is expanded.

v_call: TRBV2
j_call: TRBJ1-6
clone_size: NA
d_call: NA
cdr3_nt: TGTGCCAGCAGCGCTGGTCCTAATTCACCCCTCCACTTT
cdr3_aa: CASSAGPNSPLHF

v_call: TRBV6-4
j_call: TRBJ2-2
clone_size: many
d_call: NA
cdr3_nt: TGTGCCAGCAGTCTCGGTCCGGCCGGGGAGCTGTTTTTT
cdr3_aa: CASSLGPAGELFF

v_call: TRBV5-1
j_call: TRBJ1-4
clone_size: NA
d_call: TRBD1
cdr3_nt: TGCGCCAGCAGTAGGGACAGGGGCATCGATGAAAAACTGTTTTTT
cdr3_aa: CASSRDRGIDEKLFF

v_call: TRBV7-8
j_call: TRBJ2-7
clone_size: NA
d_call: TRBD1
cdr3_nt: TGTGCCAGCAGCTCGTCTAGGGGACAGGCGATAACCTACGAGCAGTACTTC
cdr3_aa: CASSSSRGQAITYEQYF

v_call: TRBV16
j_call: TRBJ1-6
clone_size: few
d_call: NA
cdr3_nt: TGTGCCAGCAGCCAACCCCGCGGGGCGATACAGGAATATAATTCACCCCTCCACTTT
cdr3_aa: CASSQPRGAIQEYNSPLHF

v_call: TRBV19
j_call: TRBJ1-2
clone_size: once
d_call: NA
cdr3_nt: TGTGCCAGTAGTACCCCATTGTCGGGGTGGGGCTACACCTTC
cdr3_aa: CASSTPLSGWGYTF

v_call: TRBV4-3
j_call: TRBJ2-7
clone_size: NA
d_call: NA
cdr3_nt: TGCGCCAGCAGCCCCAGGACGGAGCCTTCCTACGAGCAGTACTTC
cdr3_aa: CASSPRTEPSYEQYF

v_call: TRBV7-9
j_call: TRBJ2-5
clone_size: once
d_call: TRBD1
cdr3_nt: TGTGCCAGCAGCTCCGGACAGGGGGCAGAGACCCAGTACTTC
cdr3_aa: CASSSGQGAETQYF

v_call: TRBV6-5
j_call: TRBJ2-7
clone_size: NA
d_call: TRBD1
cdr3_nt: TGTGCCAGCAGTTACCCACAGGGGCCTAGGAACGAGCAGTACTTC
cdr3_aa: CASSYPQGPRNEQYF

v_call: TRBV5-1
j_call: TRBJ1-1
clone_size: NA
d_call: NA
cdr3_nt: TGCGCCAGCAGCTTGGGAAGAGGGAACACTGAAGCTTTCTTT
cdr3_aa: CASSLGRGNTEAFF

v_call: TRBV9
j_call: TRBJ1-2
clone_size: NA
d_call: NA
cdr3_nt: TGTGCCAGCAGCCTCCCCTTAGGCAGGAGCTATGGCTACACCTTC
cdr3_aa: CASSLPLGRSYGYTF

v_call: TRBV28
j_call: TRBJ2-1
clone_size: NA
d_call: TRBD1
cdr3_nt: TGTGCCAGCAGTTCTCAGGGACAGAGGTACAATGAGCAGTTCTTC
cdr3_aa: CASSSQGQRYNEQFF

v_call: TRBV24-1
j_call: TRBJ2-5
clone_size: once
d_call: NA
cdr3_nt: TGTGCCACCAGTTCGGCAGGACTGGAGACCCAGTACTTC
cdr3_aa: CATSSAGLETQYF

v_call: TRBV12-3/TRBV12-4
j_call: TRBJ1-5
clone_size: NA
d_call: NA
cdr3_nt: TGTGCCAGCAGCCTAACAGGGTATCAGCCCCAGCATTTT
cdr3_aa: CASSLTGYQPQHF

v_call: TRBV7-3
j_call: TRBJ1-2
clone_size: NA
d_call: NA
cdr3_nt: TGTGCCAGCAGCTTAAACGGGGGGCGAGGCTATGGCTACACCTTC
cdr3_aa: CASSLNGGRGYGYTF

v_call: TRBV6-2/TRBV6-3
j_call: TRBJ1-6
clone_size: NA
d_call: NA
cdr3_nt: TGTGCCAGCAGTTATCGCAGGGCAGAGGATAATTCACCCCTCCACTTT
cdr3_aa: CASSYRRAEDNSPLHF

v_call: TRBV7-3
j_call: TRBJ1-1
clone_size: NA
d_call: NA
cdr3_nt: TGTGCCAGCAGTCAGGTGGCGGACACTGAAGCTTTCTTT
cdr3_aa: CASSQVADTEAFF

v_call: TRBV5-1
j_call: TRBJ2-1
clone_size: NA
d_call: NA
cdr3_nt: TGCGCCAGCAGCTTGGGGACAGTCTACAATGAGCAGTTCTTC
cdr3_aa: CASSLGTVYNEQFF

v_call: TRBV19
j_call: TRBJ2-7
clone_size: NA
d_call: TRBD1
cdr3_nt: TGTGCCAGTAGTATGAGGGGGCTGTCCTACGAGCAGTACTTC
cdr3_aa: CASSMRGLSYEQYF

v_call: TRBV7-2
j_call: TRBJ2-7
clone_size: NA
d_call: TRBD1
cdr3_nt: TGTGCCAGCAGTTCAGGGACAGGGGGCTACGAGCAGTACTTC
cdr3_aa: CASSSGTGGYEQYF

v_call: TRBV6-6
j_call: TRBJ2-2
clone_size: NA
d_call: NA
cdr3_nt: TGTGCCAGCAGTCCATGGGGCAGGGGGAGGAGTGGCGGGGAGCTGTTTTTT
cdr3_aa: CASSPWGRGRSGGELFF

v_call: TRBV3-1/TRBV3-2
j_call: TRBJ2-1
clone_size: NA
d_call: NA
cdr3_nt: TGTGCCAGCAGCCCATGGGACCGTGTCAGTTTTGAGCAGTTCTTC
cdr3_aa: CASSPWDRVSFEQFF

v_call: TRBV6-6
j_call: TRBJ2-7
clone_size: NA
d_call: NA
cdr3_nt: TGTGCCAGCAGTCAGACGGACTACGAGCAGTACTTC
cdr3_aa: CASSQTDYEQYF

v_call: TRBV7-2
j_call: TRBJ2-7
clone_size: NA
d_call: TRBD1
cdr3_nt: TGTGCCAGCAGCACCAGACAGGGGAAACCCGACCCCTACGAGCAGTACTTC
cdr3_aa: CASSTRQGKPDPYEQYF

v_call: TRBV15
j_call: TRBJ1-6
clone_size: NA
d_call: TRBD1
cdr3_nt: TGTGCCACCAGCGGGGGACAGCAACCTTTTTCACCCCTCCACTTT
cdr3_aa: CATSGGQQPFSPLHF

v_call: TRBV6-6
j_call: TRBJ1-5
clone_size: NA
d_call: NA
cdr3_nt: TGTGCCAGCAGGGAGGTGATCAATCAGCCCCAGCATTTT
cdr3_aa: CASREVINQPQHF

v_call: TRBV2
j_call: TRBJ2-5
clone_size: NA
d_call: NA
cdr3_nt: TGTGCCAGCCGACAAGACCAGGGGGGTATTATACAGTACTTC
cdr3_aa: CASRQDQGGIIQYF

v_call: TRBV7-9
j_call: TRBJ1-2
clone_size: NA
d_call: NA
cdr3_nt: TGTGCCAGCAGCCTATCCGGGCTCGAAAGGGACTATGGCTACACCTTC
cdr3_aa: CASSLSGLERDYGYTF

v_call: TRBV10-3
j_call: TRBJ2-5
clone_size: NA
d_call: NA
cdr3_nt: TGTGCCATCAGTGAGGTGGCAGGGGAGACCCAGTACTTC
cdr3_aa: CAISEVAGETQYF

v_call: TRBV5-6
j_call: TRBJ1-2
clone_size: NA
d_call: NA
cdr3_nt: TGTGCCAGCAGCCGATATTACCCTGACGGAGCCCCCACCTTC
cdr3_aa: CASSRYYPDGAPTF

v_call: TRBV4-1
j_call: TRBJ1-4
clone_size: NA
d_call: TRBD1
cdr3_nt: TGCGCCAGCAGCCAAGGACCCGGGGGGACAGGGAATGAAAAACTGTTTTTT
cdr3_aa: CASSQGPGGTGNEKLFF

v_call: TRBV19
j_call: TRBJ2-6
clone_size: NA
d_call: TRBD1
cdr3_nt: TGTGCCAGTAGCGTGGGACAGTTCTCTGGGGCCAACGTCCTGACTTTC
cdr3_aa: CASSVGQFSGANVLTF

v_call: TRBV2
j_call: TRBJ2-1
clone_size: few
d_call: TRBD1
cdr3_nt: TGTGCCAGCAGTGAAGAAACAGGGGCGTATTATGAGCAGTTCTTC
cdr3_aa: CASSEETGAYYEQFF

v_call: TRBV7-6
j_call: TRBJ2-7
clone_size: NA
d_call: NA
cdr3_nt: TGTGCCAGCAGCTTAGTTCAGGGCGGTGAGCAGTACTTC
cdr3_aa: CASSLVQGGEQYF

v_call: TRBV5-1
j_call: TRBJ2-5
clone_size: NA
d_call: NA
cdr3_nt: TGCGCCAGCAGCTTGGGCATACAAGAGACCCAGTACTTC
cdr3_aa: CASSLGIQETQYF

v_call: TRBV7-3
j_call: TRBJ2-6
clone_size: NA
d_call: TRBD1
cdr3_nt: TGTGGCGAGGGGGCAGGGGTCCCCTCTGGGGCCAACGTCCTGACTTTC
cdr3_aa: CGEGAGVPSGANVLTF

v_call: TRBV5-4
j_call: TRBJ2-7
clone_size: once
d_call: TRBD1
cdr3_nt: TGTGCCAGCAGCTTAGGACAGGGGGCGTCCTACGAGCAGTACTTC
cdr3_aa: CASSLGQGASYEQYF

v_call: TRBV7-9
j_call: TRBJ2-7
clone_size: NA
d_call: NA
cdr3_nt: TGTGCCAGCAGCTTAGAAGCCTACGAGCAGTACTTC
cdr3_aa: CASSLEAYEQYF

v_call: TRBV10-3
j_call: TRBJ2-7
clone_size: NA
d_call: TRBD2
cdr3_nt: TGTGCCATCCGGGGGGAATACGAGCAGTACTTC
cdr3_aa: CAIRGEYEQYF

v_call: TRBV14
j_call: TRBJ2-7
clone_size: NA
d_call: TRBD1
cdr3_nt: TGTGCCAGCAGCCAAGTGCAGGGGGCTTCTAGGGAGCAGTACTTC
cdr3_aa: CASSQVQGASREQYF

v_call: TRBV5-5
j_call: TRBJ2-6
clone_size: NA
d_call: TRBD1
cdr3_nt: TGTGCCAGCAGAGCCGGGACAGGAAGCTCTGGGGCCAACGTCCTGACTTTC
cdr3_aa: CASRAGTGSSGANVLTF